This TCR beta chain was identified during a study of cytomegalovirus exposure and HLA in healthy donors. Study results and limitations: Later on, a genetic analysis was performed. It linked a missense variant in DCLRE1C with V- and J-gene trimming of TCR beta. Most TCR sequences showed up rarely, but some public TCRs showed up in many donors.

Notes on this clone: The antigen is not known.

Germline-derived CDR1 and CDR2 are MNHEY and SVGAGI. Trimming removed 6 bases from V and 8 bases from J, with 13 bases in between. The CDR3 is made up of 12 amino acids. Amplification used 60 Vbeta primers and 13 Jbeta primers. Clones were sequenced by immunoSEQ multiplex PCR, and TCRdb holds only the in-frame ones, with some missing. The sample carries roughly 140,000 clones, about 84% recorded once. Sequenced material: PBMCs. The chain joins TRBV6-5 to TRBJ1-1, with D possibly TRBD1 on 5 matching bases. The receptor's source is a male donor in good health and CMV-seronegative. The chain's CDR3 is CASSLRVREAFF. The CDR3 coding sequence is TGTGCCAGCAGCCTCAGGGTGAGGGAAGCTTTCTTT.